This T cell receptor (beta chain) was sequenced during a study of blood T cell repertoires in COVID-19. Study-level background: Sites in the United States, Italy and Spain provided acute and convalescent COVID-19 samples. T cells, B-cell-depleted T cells, or PBMCs provided the cDNA or gDNA that served as material.

How the authors handled the data: Nucleated cell counts were estimated from reference gene primer amplification. Clones were read by immunoSEQ multiplex PCR, and TCRdb kept only the in-frame ones, dropping some. That table furnishes V, J and clone size, whereas the DNA furnished D and trimming. Of approximately 200,000 clones in the sample, roughly 85% were seen once. The specimen sequenced was peripheral blood. The receptor comes from a woman aged 25-40 years with acute or convalescent COVID-19.

This CDR3 is CASSTSGQARGDTQYF. CDR3 DNA sequence: TGTGCCAGCAGTACCTCGGGACAGGCCCGTGGAGATACGCAGTATTTT. This chain links TRBV28 with TRBJ2-3, with TRBD1 matching 8 bases. The CDR3 covers 16 residues. Per germline, CDR1 MDHEN and CDR2 SYDVKM. V gave up 5 bases and J gave up 5 bases; unmatched junction bases: 12. Together with reference TRBV28 and TRBJ2-3, the CDR3 gives the full variable domain: DVKVTQSSRYLVKRTGEKVFLECVQDMDHENMFWYRQDPGLGLRLIYFSYDVKMKEKGDIPEGYSVSREKKERFSLILESASTNQTSMYLCASSTSGQARGDTQYFGPGTRLTVL.